Listed here are 15 T cell receptor beta chains from one sample, sequenced in a study of T cell responses to AZD1222 COVID-19 vaccine (dated by TCRdb to 2020 to 2023). The library was generated by the immunoSEQ multiplex PCR assay. What TCRdb holds here is the immuneACCESS table cut down to in-frame rearrangements. Part of the clones is not present; checked against another copy, under half of the missing clones reflect an unresolved V gene, and the others are unexplained. This sample has about 120,000 clones in its table, and about 90% of those were observed once. The top ten clones comprise 11% to 15% of the sample. The time point label here, explained by the study, means: baseline before first vaccination. The sample was peripheral blood, taken on day 0 of AZD1222 vaccination. These receptors were taken from an adult in good health.

The genes are TRBV6-5 and TRBJ1-1, with D possibly being TRBD1 (5 bases). Trimming took 7 bases from V and 4 from J, leaving 16 bases between them. CDR1 and CDR2 (germline): MNHEY, SVGAGI. The CDR3 sequence is 14 residues long. The CDR3 region is CASNIYGAGTEAFF. The CDR3 nucleotides read TGTGCCAGCAATATATATGGGGCCGGCACTGAAGCTTTCTTT.

The gene calls are TRBV5-4 and TRBJ2-7; D is possibly TRBD1 or TRBD2 (5 bases each). The V and J ends lost 0 bases and 7 bases respectively, with 17 bases between them. CDR1 and CDR2 from the germline V gene are SGHNT and YYREEE (reference sequence). This CDR3 has 15 residues. The CDR3 sequence is CASSLAGMGPGEQYF. The DNA of the CDR3 is TGTGCCAGCAGCTTGGCCGGGATGGGGCCTGGTGAGCAGTACTTC.

This rearrangement joins TRBV7-2 to TRBJ2-3; 9 bases map to TRBD2. This CDR3 contains 16 residues. Germline V gene sequence: CDR1 SGHTA, CDR2 FQGNSA. With V trimmed by 5 bases and J by 5 bases, 11 bases remained unmatched. This chain's CDR3 is CASSPEAGGALDTQYF. The DNA of the CDR3 is TGTGCCAGCAGCCCCGAAGCGGGGGGCGCACTAGATACGCAGTATTTT.

V usage is TRBV7-9 and J usage is TRBJ2-3; TRBD2 agrees at 9 bases. CDR3 length equals 19 residues. Germline-derived CDR1 and CDR2 are SEHNR and FQNEAQ (reference sequence). The ends lost 1 base at V and 2 bases at J; junction bases unmatched: 13. The CDR3 DNA sequence: TGTGCCAGCAGCTTAGTGAGCGGGAGGTCTCTAATTCTCACAGATACGCAGTATTTT. Residues: CASSLVSGRSLILTDTQYF.

This clone was counted a single time. The chain's CDR3 is CASSQDEASNNEQFF. The CDR3 nucleotides read TGTGCCAGCAGCCAAGATGAAGCGTCTAACAATGAGCAGTTCTTC. The chain is built from TRBV14 and TRBJ2-1; unclear D gene. The ends were cut back, 0 bases at V and 5 bases at J, with 11 bases in the middle. This CDR3 contains 15 residues. Germline CDR1 SGHDN, CDR2 FVKESK.

The chain couples TRBV18 to TRBJ2-3, with unresolved D. This CDR3 region has 13 residues. V was clipped by 0 bases and J by 3 bases, with 4 bases between them. Per the germline V gene, CDR1 is KGHSH and CDR2 is LQKENI. The CDR3 sequence: CASSPPSTDTQYF. CDR3 in DNA: TGTGCCAGCTCACCACCGTCAACAGATACGCAGTATTTT. Variable domain in full (rest from reference TRBV18 and TRBJ2-3): NAGVMQNPRHLVRRRGQEARLRCSPMKGHSHVYWYRQLPEEGLKFMVYLQKENIIDESGMPKERFSAEFPKEGPSILRIQQVVRGDSAAYFCASSPPSTDTQYFGPGTRLTVL.

The V call is TRBV6-5, the J call TRBJ1-2; no reliable D call. The CDR3 has 13 residues. Germline values: CDR1 MNHEY, CDR2 SVGAGI. V lost 0 bases to trimming and J lost 7 bases, with 9 bases between them. The CDR3 protein is CASSYSREAGYTF. The CDR3 nucleotides are TGTGCCAGCAGTTACTCGCGGGAGGCTGGCTACACCTTC.

This chain connects TRBV7-9 to TRBJ1-1; D gene ambiguous. The CDR3 totals 13 residues. Trimming took 2 bases from V and 1 from J, leaving 5 bases between them. CDR1 and CDR2 (germline): SEHNR, FQNEAQ (reference sequence). The CDR3 region is CASSLTQNTEAFF. The CDR3 bases are TGTGCCAGCAGCTTAACGCAGAACACTGAAGCTTTCTTT.

The CDR3 DNA reads TGTGCCAGTAGTTCCGGGACAGGGGACGAGCAGTACTTC. As protein: CASSSGTGDEQYF. V gene TRBV19 combines with J gene TRBJ2-7; 10 nucleotides line up with TRBD1. Per germline, CDR1 LNHDA and CDR2 SQIVND (reference sequence). The CDR3 runs 13 residues. The V and J ends lost 5 bases and 5 bases, in that order; junction bases with no gene match: 3.

For the CDR3, the DNA is TGTGCCAGCAGTGTTAAGGGGTCGAGGAGCGGGGAGCTGTTTTTT. Its translation is CASSVKGSRSGELFF. This chain uses TRBV2 with TRBJ2-2; D might be TRBD1 (5 bases). The CDR3 contains 15 residues. Trimming took 4 bases from V and 7 from J, leaving 16 bases between them. Per germline, CDR1 SNHLY and CDR2 FYNNEI.

This chain links TRBV6-2 or TRBV6-3 with TRBJ1-2, with a possible D match to TRBD1 (6 bases). Trimming shortened V by 4 bases and J by 2 bases, and 17 bases separated the two germline ends. Germline V gene data show CDR1 as MNHEY and CDR2 as SVGEGT. The CDR3 is 16 residues long. The CDR3 region is CASSSRLGHQNYGYTF. DNA for the CDR3: TGTGCCAGCAGTTCTAGATTGGGACACCAAAACTATGGCTACACCTTC.

V usage is TRBV6-5 and J usage is TRBJ2-2; weak D call: TRBD2 (6 bases). Germline CDR1 reads MNHEY; CDR2 reads SVGAGI. With 6 bases removed from V and 6 bases from J, the gap between germline ends came to 11 bases. The CDR3 extends over 13 amino acids. CDR3 sequence (DNA): TGTGCCAGCAGCCCAGGAGGGGCCGGGGAGCTGTTTTTT. Translated, it gives CASSPGGAGELFF.

The V and J genes are TRBV19 and TRBJ2-1; tentatively, D is TRBD2 (5 bases). V was pared by 1 base and J by 4 bases, with 11 bases between. CDR1 and CDR2 (germline): LNHDA, SQIVND (reference sequence). CDR3 size: 15 residues. The CDR3 DNA is TGTGCCAGTAGTATAGGTCCTAGCCATTACAATGAGCAGTTCTTC. It is translated as CASSIGPSHYNEQFF. The complete variable domain, with remaining parts taken from reference TRBV19 and TRBJ2-1, reads DGGITQSPKYLFRKEGQNVTLSCEQNLNHDAMYWYRQDPGQGLRLIYYSQIVNDFQKGDIAEGYSVSREKKESFPLTVTSAQKNPTAFYLCASSIGPSHYNEQFFGPGTRLTVL.

The rearrangement uses TRBV19 and TRBJ1-5, with 8 positions matching TRBD1. CDR1 is LNHDA, CDR2 SQIVND, per germline (reference sequence). J gave up 2 bases and V 4 bases, and 1 base lay outside the gene matches. The CDR3 is 14 residues long. CDR3: CASSRGQGNQPQHF. CDR3 sequence (DNA): TGTGCCAGTAGTAGGGGACAGGGCAATCAGCCCCAGCATTTT.

The chain is built from TRBV11-2 and TRBJ2-1; the D is unclear. From germline, CDR1 is SGHAT and CDR2 FQNNGV. The CDR3 contains 10 residues. Between the trimmed V and J ends, which lost 4 bases and 5 bases, there was a span of 0 bases. CDR3 nucleotide sequence: TGTGCCAGCAGCTACAATGAGCAGTTCTTC. Encoded protein: CASSYNEQFF.